This TCR beta chain comes out of a study of blood T cell repertoires in COVID-19. At the level of the study: From T cells, B-cell-depleted T cells, or PBMCs came the material, which was cDNA or gDNA.

The CDR3 has 16 residues. Trimming removed 1 base from V and 5 bases from J, with 17 bases in between. The germline CDR1 and CDR2 sequences are LGHDT and YNNKEL (reference sequence). Original methodology: Amplification of reference gene primers provided the estimated nucleated cell counts. Profiling relied on immunoSEQ multiplex PCR, and the TCRdb table lists in-frame clones only, not all of them. The V and J calls and clone size were taken over from that table, and D and trimming were inferred from the DNA. The sample contains 200,000 to 250,000 clones, 75% to 85% of which appear only once. This receptor was taken from a human donor in a cohort sampled during active COVID-19. The sequenced sample was peripheral blood. The chain is built from TRBV3-1 (or the pseudogene TRBV3-2) and TRBJ2-5; D ambiguous. In DNA, the CDR3 is TGTGCCAGCAGCCAAGTTTGGTCCAGGTTTGGGGAGACCCAGTACTTC. This sequence encodes CASSQVWSRFGETQYF.